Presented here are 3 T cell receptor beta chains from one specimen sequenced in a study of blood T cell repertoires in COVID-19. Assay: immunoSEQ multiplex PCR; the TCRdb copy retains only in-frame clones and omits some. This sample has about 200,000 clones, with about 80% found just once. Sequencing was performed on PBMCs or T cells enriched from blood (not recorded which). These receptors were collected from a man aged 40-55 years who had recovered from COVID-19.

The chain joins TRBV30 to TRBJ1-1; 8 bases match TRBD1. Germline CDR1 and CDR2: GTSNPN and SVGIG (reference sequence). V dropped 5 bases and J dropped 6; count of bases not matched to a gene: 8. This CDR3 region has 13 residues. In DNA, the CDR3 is TGTGCCTGGGAGACAGGGGTATACGCTGAAGCTTTCTTT. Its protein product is CAWETGVYAEAFF.

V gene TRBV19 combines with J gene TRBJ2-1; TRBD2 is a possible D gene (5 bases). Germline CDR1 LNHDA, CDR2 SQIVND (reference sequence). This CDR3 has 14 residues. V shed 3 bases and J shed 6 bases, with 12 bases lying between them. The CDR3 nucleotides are TGTGCCAGTAGTATGTTAACCGGGATCAATGAGCAGTTCTTC. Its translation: CASSMLTGINEQFF.

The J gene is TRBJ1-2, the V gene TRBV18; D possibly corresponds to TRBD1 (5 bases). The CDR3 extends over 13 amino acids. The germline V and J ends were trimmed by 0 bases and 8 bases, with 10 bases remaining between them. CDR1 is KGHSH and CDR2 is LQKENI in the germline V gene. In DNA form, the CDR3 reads TGTGCCAGCTCACCACCGACAGATTACGGCTACACCTTC. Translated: CASSPPTDYGYTF.